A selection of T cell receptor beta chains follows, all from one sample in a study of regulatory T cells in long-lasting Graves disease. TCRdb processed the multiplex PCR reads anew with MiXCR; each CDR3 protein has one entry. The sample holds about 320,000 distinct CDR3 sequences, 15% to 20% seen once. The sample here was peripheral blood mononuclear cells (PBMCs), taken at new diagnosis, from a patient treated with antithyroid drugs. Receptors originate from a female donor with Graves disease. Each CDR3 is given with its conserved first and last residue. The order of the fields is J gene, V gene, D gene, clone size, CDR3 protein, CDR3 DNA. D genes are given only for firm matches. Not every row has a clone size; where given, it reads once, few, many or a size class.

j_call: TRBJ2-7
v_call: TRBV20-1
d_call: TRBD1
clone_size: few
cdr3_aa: CSAREQGFDEQYF
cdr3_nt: TGCAGTGCTAGAGAACAGGGGTTTGACGAGCAGTACTTC

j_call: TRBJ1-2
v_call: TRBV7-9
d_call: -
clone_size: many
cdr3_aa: CASSLPPGPTWEGYTF
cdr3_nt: TGTGCCAGCAGCCTTCCCCCGGGACCGACGTGGGAGGGCTACACCTTC

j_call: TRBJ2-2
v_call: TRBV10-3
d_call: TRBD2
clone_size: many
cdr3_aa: CAIAGAGRTGELFF
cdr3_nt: TGTGCCATCGCGGGAGCGGGTAGGACCGGGGAGCTGTTTTTT

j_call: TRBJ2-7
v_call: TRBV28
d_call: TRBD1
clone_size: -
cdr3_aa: CASSSPPGTGDEPYEQYF
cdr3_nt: TGTGCCAGCAGTTCCCCCCCAGGCACAGGGGACGAGCCCTACGAGCAGTACTTC

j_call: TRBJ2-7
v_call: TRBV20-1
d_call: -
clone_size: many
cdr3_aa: CSAAAPTGGTSGNGEQYF
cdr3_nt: TGCAGTGCCGCCGCCCCGACAGGGGGCACTAGCGGGAACGGCGAGCAGTACTTC

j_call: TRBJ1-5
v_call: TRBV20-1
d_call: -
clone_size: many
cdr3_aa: CSAIADRRNQPQHF
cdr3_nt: TGCAGTGCTATCGCGGACAGACGCAATCAGCCCCAGCATTTT

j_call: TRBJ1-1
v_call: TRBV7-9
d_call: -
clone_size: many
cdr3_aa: CASSDIQRNTEAFF
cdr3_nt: TGTGCCAGCAGCGACATACAGAGGAACACTGAAGCTTTCTTT

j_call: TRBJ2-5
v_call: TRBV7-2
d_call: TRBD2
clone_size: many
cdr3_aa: CASSSDGLAGRAETQYF
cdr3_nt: TGTGCCAGCAGCTCAGACGGCCTAGCGGGACGTGCAGAGACCCAGTACTTC

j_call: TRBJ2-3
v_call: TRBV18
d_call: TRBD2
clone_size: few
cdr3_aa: CASSRKRERDTQYF
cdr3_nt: TGTGCCAGCTCACGGAAGCGGGAGAGGGATACGCAGTATTTT

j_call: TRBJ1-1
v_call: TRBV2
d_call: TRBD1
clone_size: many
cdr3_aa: CASRDRAGTEAFF
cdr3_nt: TGTGCCAGCAGGGACAGGGCGGGCACTGAAGCTTTCTTT

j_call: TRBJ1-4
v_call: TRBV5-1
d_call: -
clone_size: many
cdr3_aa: CASSSGGLNEKLFF
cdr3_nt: TGCGCCAGCAGCTCCGGGGGGTTAAATGAAAAACTGTTTTTT

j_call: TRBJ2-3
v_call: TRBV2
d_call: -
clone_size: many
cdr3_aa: CASSVEGSGAQYF
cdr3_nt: TGTGCCAGCAGTGTCGAGGGGTCCGGCGCGCAGTATTTT

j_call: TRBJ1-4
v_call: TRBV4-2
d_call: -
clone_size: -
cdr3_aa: CASSQAAVTNEKLFF
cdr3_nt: TGTGCCAGCAGCCAGGCTGCGGTGACTAATGAAAAACTGTTTTTT

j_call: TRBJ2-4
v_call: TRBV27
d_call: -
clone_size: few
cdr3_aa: CASSPAGRGNLAKNIQYF
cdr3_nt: TGTGCCAGCAGCCCTGCCGGTAGGGGGAATCTTGCCAAAAACATTCAGTACTTC

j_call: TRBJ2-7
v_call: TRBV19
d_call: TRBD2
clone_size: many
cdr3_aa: CASSIALGLAPFHEQYF
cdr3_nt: TGTGCCAGTAGTATAGCCCTCGGACTAGCGCCTTTCCACGAGCAGTACTTC

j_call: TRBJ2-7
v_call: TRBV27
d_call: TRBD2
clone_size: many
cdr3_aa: CASTPYREGSYEQYF
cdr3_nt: TGTGCCAGCACCCCCTACCGGGAGGGCTCCTACGAGCAGTACTTC

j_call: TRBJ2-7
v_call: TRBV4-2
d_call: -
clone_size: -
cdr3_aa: CASSQVGSSDEQYF
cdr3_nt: TGTGCCAGCAGCCAAGTCGGGAGTAGCGACGAGCAGTACTTC

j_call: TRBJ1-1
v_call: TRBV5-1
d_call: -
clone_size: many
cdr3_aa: CASSLGPGPWGTEAFF
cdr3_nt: TGCGCCAGCAGCTTGGGTCCAGGTCCCTGGGGCACTGAAGCTTTCTTT

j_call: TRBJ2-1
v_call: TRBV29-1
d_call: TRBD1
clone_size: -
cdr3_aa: CSVAGGTGYNEQFF
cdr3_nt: TGCAGCGTTGCCGGCGGGACAGGGTACAATGAGCAGTTCTTC

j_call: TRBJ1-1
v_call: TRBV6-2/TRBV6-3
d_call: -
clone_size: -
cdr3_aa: CASSVHVRGGTEAFF
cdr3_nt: TGTGCCAGCAGTGTTCACGTGAGGGGGGGCACTGAAGCTTTCTTT

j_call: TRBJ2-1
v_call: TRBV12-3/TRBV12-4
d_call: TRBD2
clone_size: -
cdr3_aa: CASSPGLAGNNEQFF
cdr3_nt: TGTGCCAGCAGCCCGGGACTAGCGGGAAACAATGAGCAGTTCTTC

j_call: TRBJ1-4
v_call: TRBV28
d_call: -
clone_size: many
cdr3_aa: CASSYGETNEKLFF
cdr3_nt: TGTGCCAGCAGCTATGGGGAAACTAATGAAAAACTGTTTTTT

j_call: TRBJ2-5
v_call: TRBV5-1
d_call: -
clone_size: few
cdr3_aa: CASSSGTFQETQYF
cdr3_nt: TGCGCCAGCAGCTCCGGGACCTTCCAAGAGACCCAGTACTTC

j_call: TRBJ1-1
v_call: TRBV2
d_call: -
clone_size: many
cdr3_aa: CASSVQKGRAGEGTEAFF
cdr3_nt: TGTGCCAGCAGTGTCCAAAAGGGGAGGGCAGGGGAAGGCACTGAAGCTTTCTTT

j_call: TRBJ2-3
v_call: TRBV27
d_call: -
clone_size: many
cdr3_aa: CASSRTATDTQYF
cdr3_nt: TGTGCCAGCAGCCGGACAGCCACAGATACGCAGTATTTT

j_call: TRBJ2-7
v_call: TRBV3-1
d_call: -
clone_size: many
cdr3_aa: CASSQDRDGEQYF
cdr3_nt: TGTGCCAGCAGCCAAGACAGGGACGGAGAGCAGTACTTC

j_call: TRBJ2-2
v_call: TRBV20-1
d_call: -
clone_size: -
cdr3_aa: CSASRGGAGELFF
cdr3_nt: TGCAGTGCTAGTAGGGGGGGCGCCGGGGAGCTGTTTTTT

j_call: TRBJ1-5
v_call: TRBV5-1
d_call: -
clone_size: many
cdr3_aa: CASSLGGRTSNQPQHF
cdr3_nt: TGCGCCAGCAGCTTGGGAGGTAGAACCTCCAATCAGCCCCAGCATTTT

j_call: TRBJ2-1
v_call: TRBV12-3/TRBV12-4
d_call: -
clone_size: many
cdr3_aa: CASSRGTGNEQFF
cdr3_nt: TGTGCCAGCAGCCGGGGAACAGGGAATGAGCAGTTCTTC

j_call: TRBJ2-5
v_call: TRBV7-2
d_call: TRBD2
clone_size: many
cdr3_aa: CASSLTSGRFETQYF
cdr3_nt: TGTGCCAGCAGCCTTACTAGCGGGAGGTTCGAGACCCAGTACTTC

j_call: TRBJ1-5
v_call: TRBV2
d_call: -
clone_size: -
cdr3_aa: CASRAVPLGYNQPQHF
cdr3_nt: TGTGCCAGCAGGGCCGTTCCTCTAGGTTACAATCAGCCCCAGCATTTT

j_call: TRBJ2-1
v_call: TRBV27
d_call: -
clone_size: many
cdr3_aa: CASSVTPSAYNEQFF
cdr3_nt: TGTGCCAGCAGTGTTACTCCGAGCGCCTACAATGAGCAGTTCTTC

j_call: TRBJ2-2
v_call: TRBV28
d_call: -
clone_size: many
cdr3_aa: CASSGRYTGELFF
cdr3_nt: TGTGCCAGCAGCGGAAGGTACACCGGGGAGCTGTTTTTT

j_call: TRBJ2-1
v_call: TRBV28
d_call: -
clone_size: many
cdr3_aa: CASSPTGPGASYNEQFF
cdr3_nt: TGTGCCAGCAGTCCGACTGGTCCGGGGGCATCCTACAATGAGCAGTTCTTC

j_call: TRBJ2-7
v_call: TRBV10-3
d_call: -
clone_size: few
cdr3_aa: CAISDTGLEQYF
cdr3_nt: TGTGCCATCAGTGATACGGGTCTCGAGCAGTACTTC

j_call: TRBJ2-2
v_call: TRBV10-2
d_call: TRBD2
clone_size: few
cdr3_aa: CASGGVAGALGGELFF
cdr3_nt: TGCGCCAGCGGGGGAGTCGCGGGAGCTTTAGGCGGGGAGCTGTTTTTT

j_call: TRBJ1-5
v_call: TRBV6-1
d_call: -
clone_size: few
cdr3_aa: CASRGASNQPQHF
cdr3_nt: TGTGCCAGCAGAGGGGCTAGCAATCAGCCCCAGCATTTT

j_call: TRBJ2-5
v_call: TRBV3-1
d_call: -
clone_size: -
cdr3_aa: CASSQGSQEETQYF
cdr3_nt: TGTGCCAGCAGCCAAGGGTCGCAGGAAGAGACCCAGTACTTC

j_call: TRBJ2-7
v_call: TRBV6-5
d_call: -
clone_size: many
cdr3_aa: CASSYPADGDYEQYF
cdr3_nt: TGTGCCAGCAGTTACCCGGCGGATGGGGACTACGAGCAGTACTTC

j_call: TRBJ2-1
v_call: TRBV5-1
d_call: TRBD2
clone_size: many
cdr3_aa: CASSLARGLAGDNEQFF
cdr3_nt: TGTGCCAGCAGCTTAGCGAGGGGCCTAGCGGGAGATAATGAGCAGTTCTTC

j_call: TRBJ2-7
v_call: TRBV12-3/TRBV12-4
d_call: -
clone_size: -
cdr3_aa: CASSLGMYEQYF
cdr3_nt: TGTGCCAGCAGTTTAGGCATGTACGAGCAGTACTTC

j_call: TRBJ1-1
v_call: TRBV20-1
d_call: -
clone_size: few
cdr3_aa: CSATPSGSRQENTEAFF
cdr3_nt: TGCAGTGCTACCCCCTCCGGGTCCCGACAGGAGAACACTGAAGCTTTCTTT

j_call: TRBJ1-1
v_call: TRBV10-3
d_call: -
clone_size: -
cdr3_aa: CAISTGKIAFF
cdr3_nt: TGTGCCATCAGTACAGGGAAGATTGCTTTCTTT

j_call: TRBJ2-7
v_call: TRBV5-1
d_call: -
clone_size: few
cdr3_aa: CASSTAGIYEQYF
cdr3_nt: TGCGCCAGCAGCACCGCGGGGATCTACGAGCAGTACTTC

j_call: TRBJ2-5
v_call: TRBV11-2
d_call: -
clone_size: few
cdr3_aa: CASSLEFFGFPGGTQYF
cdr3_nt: TGTGCCAGCAGCTTAGAATTCTTCGGATTCCCCGGGGGGACCCAGTACTTC

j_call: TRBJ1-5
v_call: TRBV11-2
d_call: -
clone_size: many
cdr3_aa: CASSPSGSNQPQHF
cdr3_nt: TGTGCCAGCAGCCCTTCAGGTAGCAATCAGCCCCAGCATTTT

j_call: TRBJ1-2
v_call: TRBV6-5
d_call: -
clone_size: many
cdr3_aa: CASSYWGGSGYGYTF
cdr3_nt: TGTGCCAGCAGTTACTGGGGGGGTTCGGGCTATGGCTACACCTTC

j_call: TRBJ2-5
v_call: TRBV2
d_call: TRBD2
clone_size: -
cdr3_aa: CASRKLAGEETQYF
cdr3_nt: TGTGCCAGCAGGAAACTAGCGGGAGAAGAGACCCAGTACTTC

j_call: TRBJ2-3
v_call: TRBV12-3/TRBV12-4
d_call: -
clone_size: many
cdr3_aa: CASSSGTPTDTQYF
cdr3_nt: TGTGCCAGCAGTTCAGGGACCCCCACAGATACGCAGTATTTT

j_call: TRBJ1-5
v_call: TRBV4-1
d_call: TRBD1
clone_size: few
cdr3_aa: CASSTDRGPTQPQHF
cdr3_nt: TGCGCCAGCAGCACGGACAGGGGACCCACTCAGCCCCAGCATTTT

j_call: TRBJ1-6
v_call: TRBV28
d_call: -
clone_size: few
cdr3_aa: CASSRLTEEYNSPLHF
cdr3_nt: TGTGCCAGCAGTAGGTTGACAGAAGAATATAATTCACCCCTCCACTTT

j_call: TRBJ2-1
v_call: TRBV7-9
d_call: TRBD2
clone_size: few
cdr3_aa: CASSTPGLAGSGEQFF
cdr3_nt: TGTGCCAGCAGCACACCGGGACTAGCGGGATCGGGGGAGCAGTTCTTC

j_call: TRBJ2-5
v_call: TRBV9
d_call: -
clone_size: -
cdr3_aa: CASSEPQGETQYF
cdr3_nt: TGTGCCAGCAGCGAGCCCCAGGGGGAGACCCAGTACTTC